The rows below give T cell receptor beta chains drawn from one sample of a study of control samples from healthy donors and cancer patients. Produced via immunoSEQ multiplex PCR; TCRdb's table is partial and in-frame only. The sample has under 150,000 clones; nearly 90% are singletons. The sample consisted of PBMCs. Every receptor here comes from a man in his fifties with head and neck cancer. The CDR3 runs from the conserved cysteine through the conserved F or W. The order of the fields is D gene, J gene, V gene, clone size, CDR3 protein, CDR3 DNA. D genes are given only for firm matches. The listing skips clone size in some rows; elsewhere it reads once, few, many or a size class.

d_call: -
j_call: TRBJ1-2
v_call: TRBV7-2
clone_size: few
cdr3_aa: CASSLDRGGYTF
cdr3_nt: TGTGCCAGCAGCTTGGACCGGGGAGGCTACACCTTC

d_call: TRBD1
j_call: TRBJ1-4
v_call: TRBV6-5
clone_size: -
cdr3_aa: CASSYYGQGFKLFF
cdr3_nt: TGTGCCAGCAGTTACTACGGACAGGGCTTTAAACTGTTTTTT

d_call: TRBD2
j_call: TRBJ2-3
v_call: TRBV5-1
clone_size: -
cdr3_aa: CASSLGREYTDTQYF
cdr3_nt: TGCGCCAGCAGCTTGGGGCGGGAGTACACAGATACGCAGTATTTT

d_call: -
j_call: TRBJ2-5
v_call: TRBV28
clone_size: -
cdr3_aa: CASSERGGETQYF
cdr3_nt: TGTGCCAGCAGTGAGAGGGGGGGAGAGACCCAGTACTTC

d_call: TRBD2
j_call: TRBJ2-1
v_call: TRBV7-9
clone_size: -
cdr3_aa: CASRLTSGQDNEQFF
cdr3_nt: TGTGCCAGCAGACTAACTAGCGGACAAGACAATGAGCAGTTCTTC

d_call: -
j_call: TRBJ1-1
v_call: TRBV3-1/TRBV3-2
clone_size: -
cdr3_aa: CASSQVAREAFF
cdr3_nt: TGTGCCAGCAGCCAAGTTGCCAGGGAAGCTTTCTTT

d_call: -
j_call: TRBJ1-1
v_call: TRBV7-9
clone_size: -
cdr3_aa: CASSLGPDTEAFF
cdr3_nt: TGTGCCAGCAGCTTAGGCCCCGATACTGAAGCTTTCTTT

d_call: -
j_call: TRBJ1-2
v_call: TRBV19
clone_size: -
cdr3_aa: CASKQFDQNYGYTF
cdr3_nt: TGTGCCAGTAAGCAGTTCGACCAGAACTATGGCTACACCTTC

d_call: -
j_call: TRBJ1-3
v_call: TRBV7-2
clone_size: -
cdr3_aa: CASRRGAAGNTIYF
cdr3_nt: TGTGCCAGCCGCAGAGGGGCCGCTGGAAACACCATATATTTT

d_call: -
j_call: TRBJ2-1
v_call: TRBV15
clone_size: -
cdr3_aa: CATYMLSPSYNEQFF
cdr3_nt: TGTGCCACCTATATGTTGAGTCCGTCCTACAATGAGCAGTTCTTC

d_call: -
j_call: TRBJ2-7
v_call: TRBV11-2
clone_size: -
cdr3_aa: CASSLGAAYSYEQYF
cdr3_nt: TGTGCCAGCAGCTTAGGGGCAGCTTATTCCTACGAGCAGTACTTC

d_call: -
j_call: TRBJ1-1
v_call: TRBV29-1
clone_size: -
cdr3_aa: CSTGIESAFF
cdr3_nt: TGCAGCACCGGGATAGAGTCAGCTTTCTTT

d_call: TRBD1
j_call: TRBJ1-2
v_call: TRBV13
clone_size: -
cdr3_aa: CASSERTGNYGYTF
cdr3_nt: TGTGCCAGCAGCGAGAGGACAGGGAACTATGGCTACACCTTC

d_call: -
j_call: TRBJ2-7
v_call: TRBV5-1
clone_size: once
cdr3_aa: CASSFGQEGVEQYF
cdr3_nt: TGCGCCAGCAGCTTCGGACAGGAGGGGGTCGAGCAGTACTTC

d_call: TRBD2
j_call: TRBJ2-2
v_call: TRBV3-1/TRBV3-2
clone_size: -
cdr3_aa: CASSPKRGGLTGELFF
cdr3_nt: TGTGCCAGCAGCCCTAAGCGGGGGGGCCTCACCGGGGAGCTGTTTTTT

d_call: -
j_call: TRBJ2-1
v_call: TRBV7-9
clone_size: -
cdr3_aa: CASSWVEGPHEQFF
cdr3_nt: TGTGCCAGCAGCTGGGTCGAGGGGCCCCATGAGCAGTTCTTC

d_call: -
j_call: TRBJ2-1
v_call: TRBV6-5
clone_size: few
cdr3_aa: CASSYSLAGAVEQFF
cdr3_nt: TGTGCCAGCAGTTACTCTCTCGCGGGGGCGGTCGAGCAGTTCTTC

d_call: -
j_call: TRBJ2-4
v_call: TRBV11-2
clone_size: -
cdr3_aa: CASSLDQGLKYF
cdr3_nt: TGTGCCAGCAGCTTAGATCAGGGTCTAAAATACTTC

d_call: -
j_call: TRBJ2-7
v_call: TRBV5-5
clone_size: -
cdr3_aa: CASSPPGGAVGGYEQYF
cdr3_nt: TGTGCCAGCAGCCCACCCGGGGGCGCAGTGGGAGGCTACGAGCAGTACTTC

d_call: -
j_call: TRBJ1-1
v_call: TRBV29-1
clone_size: -
cdr3_aa: CSVLGGDTLNTEAFF
cdr3_nt: TGCAGCGTTCTGGGAGGGGACACTTTGAACACTGAAGCTTTCTTT

d_call: TRBD1
j_call: TRBJ1-1
v_call: TRBV3-1/TRBV3-2
clone_size: -
cdr3_aa: CASSLQGAHGVGTEAFF
cdr3_nt: TGTGCCAGCAGCCTACAGGGGGCCCACGGCGTGGGCACTGAAGCTTTCTTT

d_call: -
j_call: TRBJ1-4
v_call: TRBV27
clone_size: -
cdr3_aa: CASSLRDPRGNEKLFF
cdr3_nt: TGTGCCAGCAGTTTACGGGACCCTCGCGGTAATGAAAAACTGTTTTTT

d_call: TRBD1
j_call: TRBJ1-4
v_call: TRBV15
clone_size: -
cdr3_aa: CATSRGFKDRANEGKLFF
cdr3_nt: TGTGCCACCAGCAGAGGTTTTAAAGACAGGGCTAATGAGGGAAAACTGTTTTTT

d_call: TRBD2
j_call: TRBJ2-1
v_call: TRBV6-5
clone_size: -
cdr3_aa: CASRVPGTSGNEQFF
cdr3_nt: TGTGCCAGCAGGGTGCCCGGGACTAGCGGGAATGAGCAGTTCTTC

d_call: -
j_call: TRBJ2-7
v_call: TRBV6-5
clone_size: -
cdr3_aa: CASSSAAVSSYEQYF
cdr3_nt: TGTGCCAGCAGCTCCGCGGCCGTCTCCTCCTACGAGCAGTACTTC

d_call: -
j_call: TRBJ2-7
v_call: TRBV6-5
clone_size: -
cdr3_aa: CASSINRDSVYEQYF
cdr3_nt: TGTGCCAGCAGTATCAACAGGGATAGCGTCTACGAGCAGTACTTC

d_call: TRBD2
j_call: TRBJ2-1
v_call: TRBV9
clone_size: few
cdr3_aa: CASSEVSGNLREQFF
cdr3_nt: TGTGCCAGCAGCGAGGTTAGCGGGAATTTACGTGAGCAGTTCTTC

d_call: -
j_call: TRBJ2-1
v_call: TRBV7-3
clone_size: -
cdr3_aa: CASSLAGENEQFF
cdr3_nt: TGTGCCAGCAGCTTAGCAGGGGAGAATGAGCAGTTCTTC

d_call: -
j_call: TRBJ1-1
v_call: TRBV5-1
clone_size: -
cdr3_aa: CASSDLGGANTEAFF
cdr3_nt: TGCGCCAGCAGCGACTTGGGAGGGGCGAACACTGAAGCTTTCTTT

d_call: -
j_call: TRBJ2-7
v_call: TRBV2
clone_size: many
cdr3_aa: CASSGTYEQYF
cdr3_nt: TGTGCCAGCAGTGGGACCTACGAGCAGTACTTC

d_call: -
j_call: TRBJ1-2
v_call: TRBV7-9
clone_size: -
cdr3_aa: CASSLGVPYGYTF
cdr3_nt: TGTGCCAGCAGCTTAGGGGTCCCCTATGGCTACACCTTC

d_call: -
j_call: TRBJ2-1
v_call: TRBV7-3
clone_size: -
cdr3_aa: CASSTGLDNEQFF
cdr3_nt: TGTGCCAGCAGCACCGGGCTGGACAATGAGCAGTTCTTC

d_call: -
j_call: TRBJ2-7
v_call: TRBV11-3
clone_size: -
cdr3_aa: CASSSSGTGKKEQYF
cdr3_nt: TGTGCCAGCAGCTCCTCCGGGACGGGGAAGAAAGAGCAGTACTTC

d_call: TRBD2
j_call: TRBJ2-3
v_call: TRBV19
clone_size: -
cdr3_aa: CASSQSGGSTDTQYF
cdr3_nt: TGTGCCAGTAGTCAAAGCGGGGGTAGCACAGATACGCAGTATTTT

d_call: TRBD1
j_call: TRBJ1-4
v_call: TRBV2
clone_size: -
cdr3_aa: CASRGGQLNEKLFF
cdr3_nt: TGTGCCAGCAGAGGGGGACAGCTTAATGAAAAACTGTTTTTT

d_call: -
j_call: TRBJ1-1
v_call: TRBV20-1
clone_size: -
cdr3_aa: CSARGFLGAFF
cdr3_nt: TGCAGTGCTAGGGGATTCTTGGGAGCTTTCTTT

d_call: -
j_call: TRBJ2-2
v_call: TRBV4-2
clone_size: few
cdr3_aa: CASSQGATGLNTGELFF
cdr3_nt: TGTGCCAGCAGCCAAGGGGCTACCGGCCTTAACACCGGGGAGCTGTTTTTT

d_call: -
j_call: TRBJ2-3
v_call: TRBV5-1
clone_size: -
cdr3_aa: CASSLEVVTDTQYF
cdr3_nt: TGCGCCAGCAGCTTGGAAGTGGTCACAGATACGCAGTATTTT

d_call: -
j_call: TRBJ1-5
v_call: TRBV27
clone_size: -
cdr3_aa: CASSLSGEVNQPQHF
cdr3_nt: TGTGCCAGCAGTTTATCGGGGGAGGTCAATCAGCCCCAGCATTTT

d_call: TRBD2
j_call: TRBJ2-2
v_call: TRBV24-1
clone_size: -
cdr3_aa: CATTPGGANTGELFF
cdr3_nt: TGTGCCACCACCCCCGGGGGGGCGAACACCGGGGAGCTGTTTTTT

d_call: -
j_call: TRBJ1-2
v_call: TRBV28
clone_size: -
cdr3_aa: CASSLPGEVDSGYTF
cdr3_nt: TGTGCCAGCAGTTTACCGGGGGAAGTAGATAGCGGCTACACCTTC

d_call: -
j_call: TRBJ1-1
v_call: TRBV18
clone_size: -
cdr3_aa: CASSPPARGKAFF
cdr3_nt: TGTGCCAGCTCACCACCGGCGAGGGGCAAAGCTTTCTTT

d_call: TRBD1
j_call: TRBJ2-7
v_call: TRBV6-6
clone_size: once
cdr3_aa: CASSTGQGTGEQYF
cdr3_nt: TGTGCCAGCAGTACGGGACAGGGCACGGGGGAGCAGTACTTC

d_call: -
j_call: TRBJ2-1
v_call: TRBV28
clone_size: -
cdr3_aa: CASSSNNNEQFF
cdr3_nt: TGTGCCAGCAGTTCTAACAATAATGAGCAGTTCTTC

d_call: TRBD2
j_call: TRBJ2-1
v_call: TRBV9
clone_size: -
cdr3_aa: CASSVAGGDYNEQFF
cdr3_nt: TGTGCCAGCAGCGTAGCGGGGGGGGACTACAATGAGCAGTTCTTC

d_call: -
j_call: TRBJ1-6
v_call: TRBV19
clone_size: -
cdr3_aa: CASSIGQKNSPLHF
cdr3_nt: TGTGCCAGTAGTATCGGTCAAAAAAATTCACCCCTCCACTTT

d_call: TRBD2
j_call: TRBJ2-3
v_call: TRBV28
clone_size: -
cdr3_aa: CASSPSGHSTDTQYF
cdr3_nt: TGTGCCAGCTCACCTAGCGGGCATAGCACAGATACGCAGTATTTT

d_call: -
j_call: TRBJ1-2
v_call: TRBV2
clone_size: -
cdr3_aa: CASSERVSNYGYTF
cdr3_nt: TGTGCCAGCAGTGAGAGGGTGTCTAACTATGGCTACACCTTC

d_call: TRBD2
j_call: TRBJ2-1
v_call: TRBV7-9
clone_size: -
cdr3_aa: CASSPPGLAGGNNEQFF
cdr3_nt: TGTGCCAGCAGTCCCCCCGGACTAGCGGGGGGAAACAATGAGCAGTTCTTC

d_call: TRBD1
j_call: TRBJ1-6
v_call: TRBV6-5
clone_size: -
cdr3_aa: CAGEGRTGNSPLHF
cdr3_nt: TGTGCCGGCGAAGGAAGGACAGGGAATTCACCCCTCCACTTT

d_call: -
j_call: TRBJ2-3
v_call: TRBV6-5
clone_size: -
cdr3_aa: CASSPTESSTDTQYF
cdr3_nt: TGTGCCAGCAGTCCGACCGAGAGTAGCACAGATACGCAGTATTTT

d_call: -
j_call: TRBJ1-2
v_call: TRBV5-1
clone_size: -
cdr3_aa: CASSLNSWGYGYTF
cdr3_nt: TGCGCCAGCAGCCTTAATTCATGGGGGTATGGCTACACCTTC

d_call: -
j_call: TRBJ2-1
v_call: TRBV5-4
clone_size: -
cdr3_aa: CASSLGRLNNEQFF
cdr3_nt: TGTGCCAGCAGCTTGGGAAGACTGAACAATGAGCAGTTCTTC

d_call: -
j_call: TRBJ1-5
v_call: TRBV6-2/TRBV6-3
clone_size: once
cdr3_aa: CASSYSWGQPQHF
cdr3_nt: TGTGCCAGCAGTTACTCGTGGGGCCAGCCCCAGCATTTT